A single sample gave rise to the 12 T cell receptor beta chains below, sequenced in a study of neurological immune-mediated disorders (dated by TCRdb to the late 2010s). Libraries were built with 5' RACE. Instrument used: Illumina HiSeq 2500. TCRdb cleaned the public reads at Q25 with fastp, built clones with MiXCR and kept in-frame beta chains. Duplicate CDR3 protein sequences are folded into a single record with the most common DNA and genes. Across this sample there are 45,000 to 65,000 distinct CDR3 sequences, with 3% to 3.5% seen only once. The leading ten clones occupy roughly 5.5% of the sample. The sequenced sample consisted of PBMCs. These receptor sequences come from a middle-aged man with multiple sclerosis.

The chain is built from TRBV16 and TRBJ1-6; no clear D gene. The CDR3 has 15 amino acids. CDR1 KGHSY and CDR2 FQNENV come from the germline V gene. The ends were cut back, 1 base at V and 7 bases at J, with 11 bases in the middle. The CDR3 loop is CASSQFDVLNSPLHF. CDR3 sequence (DNA): TGTGCCAGCAGCCAATTCGATGTACTCAATTCACCCCTCCACTTT.

There are many counts of this clonotype. The rearrangement uses TRBV20-1 and TRBJ2-5, with D tentatively TRBD2 (5 bases). Germline V gene lookup returns CDR1 DFQATT and CDR2 SNEGSKA (reference sequence). V was cut by 2 bases and J by 7 bases, with 17 bases left in between. The CDR3 contains 14 residues. CDR3 nucleotide sequence: TGCAGTGCTAGAAATGACTGGCAAAGCGGGACCCAGTACTTC. Translated, it gives CSARNDWQSGTQYF.

This clonotype has at least ten counts. V is TRBV5-1 and J is TRBJ2-5; perhaps D is TRBD1 or TRBD2 (7 bases each). Germline CDR1 reads SGHRS; CDR2 reads YFSETQ. Trimming removed 6 bases at V and 3 bases at J, with 15 bases between. The CDR3 extends over 14 amino acids. The CDR3 DNA reads as TGCGCCAGCACCCTGGGAGGGACAGAAGAGACCCAGTACTTC. Its protein is CASTLGGTEETQYF.

This clonotype was picked up many times. This rearrangement joins TRBV3-1 to TRBJ2-1; TRBD2 matches at 9 bases. This CDR3 contains 16 residues. Germline V gene data show CDR1 as LGHDT and CDR2 as YNNKEL (reference sequence). The V gene end was trimmed by 0 bases and the J gene end by 5 bases; junction bases not matched to a gene: 5. CDR3 protein: CASSQDPRLADNEQFF. The CDR3 DNA reads TGTGCCAGCAGCCAAGACCCCAGACTAGCGGACAATGAGCAGTTCTTC.

This clonotype has ten or more counts. The chain combines TRBV7-6 with TRBJ2-3; the match to TRBD1 covers 8 bases. In germline, CDR1 is SGHVS, CDR2 FNYEAQ. This CDR3 is 16 amino acids long. Germline trimming cut 5 bases from V and 6 bases from J; bases unmatched to any gene: 13. Here the CDR3 DNA reads TGTGCCAGCAGCCCTTGGGGGCAGGGGGCCGCCGATACGCAGTATTTT. This encodes CASSPWGQGAADTQYF.

This clonotype was detected ten times or more. The chain's CDR3 is CASSLVPGRPYEQYF. The CDR3 nucleotides are TGTGCCAGCAGCTTGGTCCCGGGGCGACCCTACGAGCAGTACTTC. The rearrangement joins TRBV5-5 to TRBJ2-7; D assignment may be TRBD1 or TRBD2 (5 bases each). The CDR3 has 15 amino acids. V lost 0 bases, J lost 2 bases, and 12 bases lay in between. Germline CDR1 and CDR2: SGHKS and YYEKEE (reference sequence).

This clonotype was detected ten times or more. The rearrangement joins TRBV20-1 to TRBJ2-4; D perhaps matches TRBD1 (6 bases). Trimming took 4 bases from V and 0 from J, leaving 13 bases between them. The CDR3 runs 15 residues. Germline V CDR1 and CDR2: DFQATT, SNEGSKA (reference sequence). The DNA for the CDR3 is TGCAGTGCTAACCGGGACATCATAGCCAAAAACATTCAGTACTTC. Translating gives CSANRDIIAKNIQYF.

This clonotype was observed at least ten times. V and J are TRBV20-1 and TRBJ1-5; D might be TRBD1 (6 bases). Germline CDR1 and CDR2: DFQATT and SNEGSKA (reference sequence). Trimming removed 6 bases at V and 0 bases at J, with 9 bases between. The CDR3 runs 13 residues. CDR3 coding DNA: TGCAGTGCCCAGGACAGTAGCAATCAGCCCCAGCATTTT. Translation: CSAQDSSNQPQHF.

This clonotype was recorded at least ten times. The genes are TRBV20-1 and TRBJ1-2; tentatively, D is TRBD1 (6 bases). The germline V gene has CDR1 DFQATT and CDR2 SNEGSKA (reference sequence). CDR3 length: 14 residues. The CDR3 protein is CNAWLGGLSYGYTF. The CDR3 DNA reads as TGCAACGCCTGGCTGGGGGGGCTCAGCTATGGCTACACCTTC.

This clonotype was recorded at least ten times. V gene TRBV7-3 combines with J gene TRBJ2-5; TRBD1 agrees at 9 bases. This CDR3 is 16 amino acids long. V trimming: 1 base; J trimming: 7 bases; junction bases outside the gene matches: 10. Germline assignment: CDR1 SGHTA and CDR2 FQGTGA. CDR3 nucleotide sequence: TGTGCCAGCAGCTTAATCGGGGGACAGGGATCTGGGACCCAGTACTTC. Amino acids: CASSLIGGQGSGTQYF.

The table lists this clonotype with many counts. Here the CDR3 reads CASSSTTVSNQPQHF. The CDR3 region has the DNA TGTGCCAGCAGTTCCACGACAGTTAGCAATCAGCCCCAGCATTTT. V and J are TRBV6-5 and TRBJ1-5, with D perhaps TRBD1 (5 bases). There are 15 residues in the CDR3. Germline values: CDR1 MNHEY, CDR2 SVGAGI. The V gene lost 4 bases and the J gene lost 0 bases, with 10 bases spanning the gap.

This clonotype was picked up many times. The chain recombines TRBV6-1 with TRBJ2-5; TRBD2 aligns across 10 bases. CDR3 length: 14 amino acids. Germline V gene sequence: CDR1 MNHNS, CDR2 SASEGT. V lost 7 bases, J lost 5 bases, and 7 bases stayed unmatched. The CDR3 loop reads CASTTSGPGETQYF. The DNA of the CDR3 is TGTGCCAGCACGACTAGCGGGCCGGGGGAGACCCAGTACTTC.